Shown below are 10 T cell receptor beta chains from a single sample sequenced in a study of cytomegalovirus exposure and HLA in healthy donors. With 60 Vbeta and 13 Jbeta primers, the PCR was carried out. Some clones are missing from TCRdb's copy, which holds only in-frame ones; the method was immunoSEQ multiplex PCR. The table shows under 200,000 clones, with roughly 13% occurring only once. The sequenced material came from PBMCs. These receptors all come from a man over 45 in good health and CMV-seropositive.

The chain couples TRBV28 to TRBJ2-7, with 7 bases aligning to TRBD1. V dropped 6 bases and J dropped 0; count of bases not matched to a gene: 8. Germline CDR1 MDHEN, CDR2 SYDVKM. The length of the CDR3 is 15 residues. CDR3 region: CASSETGWDSYEQYV. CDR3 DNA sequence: TGTGCCAGCAGCGAGACAGGGTGGGACTCCTACGAGCAGTACGTC.

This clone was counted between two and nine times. The CDR3 DNA reads TGCGCCAGCAGCTTGGATCCCGGTAGCTCCTACGAGCAGTACGTC. It specifies CASSLDPGSSYEQYV. The V call is TRBV5-1, the J call TRBJ2-7; D uncertain. Germline CDR1 and CDR2: SGHRS and YFSETQ. The CDR3 runs 15 residues. V shed 0 bases and J shed 0 bases, with 10 bases lying between them.

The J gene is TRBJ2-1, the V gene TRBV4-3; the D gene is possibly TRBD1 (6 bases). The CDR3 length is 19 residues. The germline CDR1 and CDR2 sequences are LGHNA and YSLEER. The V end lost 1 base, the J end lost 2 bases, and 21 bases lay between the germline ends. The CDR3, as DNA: TGCGCCAGCAGCCAAGTAGGGAAACAGGGTGAATCCCCCTACAATGAGCAGTTCTTC. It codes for CASSQVGKQGESPYNEQFF.

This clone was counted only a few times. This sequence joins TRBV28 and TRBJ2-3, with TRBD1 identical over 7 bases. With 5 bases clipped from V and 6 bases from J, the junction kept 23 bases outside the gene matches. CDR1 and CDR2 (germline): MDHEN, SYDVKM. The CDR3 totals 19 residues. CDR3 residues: CASSIYETQTGSMSDTQYF. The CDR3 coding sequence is TGTGCCAGCAGTATCTACGAAACCCAGACAGGGAGTATGTCGGATACGCAGTATTTT.

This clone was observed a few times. The CDR3 is CASSTGQDNSPLHF. The CDR3 DNA follows: TGTGCCAGCAGCACGGGACAGGATAATTCACCCCTCCACTTT. This chain joins TRBV9 and TRBJ1-6; 8 nucleotides agree with TRBD1. Germline CDR1 and CDR2: SGDLS and YYNGEE. The CDR3 sequence is 14 residues long. V gave up 4 bases and J gave up 5 bases; unmatched junction bases: 2. Complete variable domain (other parts from reference TRBV9 and TRBJ1-6): DSGVTQTPKHLITATGQRVTLRCSPRSGDLSVYWYQQSLDQGLQFLIQYYNGEERAKGNILERFSAQQFPDLHSELNLSSLELGDSALYFCASSTGQDNSPLHFGNGTRLTVT.

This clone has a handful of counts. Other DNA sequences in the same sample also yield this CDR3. The CDR3 region is CASSPDRSSYNEQFF. The CDR3 DNA reads TGTGCCAGCAGTCCCGACAGGAGCTCCTACAATGAGCAGTTCTTC. The gene calls are TRBV6-5 and TRBJ2-1; D perhaps matches TRBD1 (6 bases). Trimming removed 5 bases at V and 0 bases at J, with 11 bases between. Germline V lookup: CDR1 MNHEY, CDR2 SVGAGI. This CDR3 comprises 15 residues.

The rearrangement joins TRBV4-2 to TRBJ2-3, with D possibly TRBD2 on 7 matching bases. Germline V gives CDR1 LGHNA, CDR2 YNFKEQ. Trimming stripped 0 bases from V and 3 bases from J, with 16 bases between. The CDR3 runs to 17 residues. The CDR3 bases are TGTGCCAGCAGCCAAGATAGCCCAGGGAGGGGGACAGATACGCAGTATTTT. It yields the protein CASSQDSPGRGTDTQYF.

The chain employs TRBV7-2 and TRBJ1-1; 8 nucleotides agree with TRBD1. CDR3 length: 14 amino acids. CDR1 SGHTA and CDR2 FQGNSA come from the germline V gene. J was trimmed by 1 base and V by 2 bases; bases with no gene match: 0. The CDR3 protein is CASSLTGGNTEAFF. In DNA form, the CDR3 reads TGTGCCAGCAGCTTAACAGGGGGGAACACTGAAGCTTTCTTT.

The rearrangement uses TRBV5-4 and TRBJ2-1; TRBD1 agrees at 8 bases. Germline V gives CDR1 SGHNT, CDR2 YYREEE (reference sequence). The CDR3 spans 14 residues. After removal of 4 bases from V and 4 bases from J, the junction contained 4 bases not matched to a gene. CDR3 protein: CASSVRTGYNEQFF. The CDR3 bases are TGTGCCAGCAGCGTACGGACAGGGTACAATGAGCAGTTCTTC.

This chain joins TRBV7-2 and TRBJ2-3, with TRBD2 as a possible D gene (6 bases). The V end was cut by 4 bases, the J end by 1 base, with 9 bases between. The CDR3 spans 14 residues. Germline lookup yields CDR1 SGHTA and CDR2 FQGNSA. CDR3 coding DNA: TGTGCCAGCAGCTCATCTAGCGGCACAGATACGCAGTATTTT. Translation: CASSSSSGTDTQYF.